Presented here are 8 T cell receptor beta chains from one specimen sequenced in a study of blood T cell repertoires in COVID-19. Sequencing was performed with immunoSEQ multiplex PCR; in TCRdb, only in-frame clones are kept and a portion is missing. The table shows some 130,000 clones, with approximately 81% occurring only once. Specimen: peripheral blood. The receptors derive from a woman between 25 and 40 years old who had recovered from COVID-19.

The chain uses TRBV6-1 and TRBJ2-4; the match to TRBD2 covers 9 bases. CDR1 is MNHNS, CDR2 SASEGT, per germline. J gave up 7 bases and V 4 bases, and 14 bases lay outside the gene matches. CDR3 length equals 17 residues. Written as DNA, the CDR3 is TGTGCCAGCAGTGCCCATGGGGCGGGAGGGGAAAGGAACATTCAGTACTTC. Translated: CASSAHGAGGERNIQYF.

This chain uses TRBV7-9 with TRBJ2-5, with 9 bases identical to TRBD2. Per germline, CDR1 SEHNR and CDR2 FQNEAQ (reference sequence). The CDR3 sequence is 16 residues long. The junction had 6 bases not matched to a gene; V was cut back by 2 bases and J by 2 bases. This CDR3 is CASSLFTSGPQETQYF. CDR3 DNA: TGTGCCAGCAGCTTATTCACTAGCGGGCCGCAAGAGACCCAGTACTTC.

The CDR3: CASRHGGPNTGELFF. DNA for the CDR3: TGCGCCAGCAGGCATGGAGGGCCAAACACCGGGGAGCTGTTTTTT. The chain has TRBV5-1 and TRBJ2-2, with D perhaps TRBD2 (6 bases). This CDR3 has 15 amino acids. Germline V lookup: CDR1 SGHRS, CDR2 YFSETQ. The V end lost 5 bases, the J end lost 2 bases, and 13 bases lay between the germline ends. The variable domain in full, completed from reference TRBV5-1 and TRBJ2-2, reads KAGVTQTPRYLIKTRGQQVTLSCSPISGHRSVSWYQQTPGQGLQFLFEYFSETQRNKGNFPGRFSGRQFSNSRSEMNVSTLELGDSALYLCASRHGGPNTGELFFGEGSRLTVL.

This clone occurred once. This chain joins TRBV18 and TRBJ2-7, with 10 positions matching TRBD1. The germline CDR1 and CDR2 sequences are KGHSH and LQKENI. After removal of 4 bases from V and 2 bases from J, the junction contained 11 bases not matched to a gene. The CDR3 sequence is 17 residues long. The CDR3 is CASSLSRDRGMPYEQYF. The CDR3 region has the DNA TGTGCCAGCTCACTGTCCCGGGACAGGGGTATGCCCTACGAGCAGTACTTC.

The chain has TRBV13 and TRBJ1-3; possibly TRBD1 for D (6 bases). V shed 5 bases and J shed 3 bases, with 17 bases lying between them. This CDR3 has 16 amino acids. The germline gives CDR1 PRHDT, CDR2 FYEKMQ (reference sequence). The CDR3 protein is CASSPHRASVGNTIYF. The CDR3 DNA follows: TGTGCCAGCAGCCCACACAGGGCATCGGTTGGAAACACCATATATTTT.

The CDR3 DNA reads as TGTGCCAGCAGTTTCCCGTACAATGAGCAGTTCTTC. This codes for CASSFPYNEQFF. V gene TRBV12-3 or TRBV12-4 combines with J gene TRBJ2-1, with no clear D. This CDR3 contains 12 residues. V was trimmed by 3 bases and J by 4 bases, leaving 4 bases between them.

The J gene is TRBJ1-5, the V gene TRBV25-1; D not resolved. CDR3 length equals 14 residues. Trimming shortened V by 1 base and J by 0 bases, and 4 bases separated the two germline ends. Germline V gives CDR1 MGHDK, CDR2 SYGVNS. The CDR3: CASSESYSNQPQHF. The CDR3 DNA is TGTGCCAGCAGTGAATCCTATAGCAATCAGCCCCAGCATTTT.

The chain joins TRBV11-2 to TRBJ1-1, with D tentatively TRBD1 (6 bases). CDR1 is SGHAT and CDR2 is FQNNGV in the germline V gene. This CDR3 has 14 amino acids. V lost 5 bases, J lost 0 bases, and 10 bases lay in between. The CDR3: CASSNWGLNTEAFF. The CDR3 nucleotides read TGTGCCAGCAGCAATTGGGGGCTGAACACTGAAGCTTTCTTT.